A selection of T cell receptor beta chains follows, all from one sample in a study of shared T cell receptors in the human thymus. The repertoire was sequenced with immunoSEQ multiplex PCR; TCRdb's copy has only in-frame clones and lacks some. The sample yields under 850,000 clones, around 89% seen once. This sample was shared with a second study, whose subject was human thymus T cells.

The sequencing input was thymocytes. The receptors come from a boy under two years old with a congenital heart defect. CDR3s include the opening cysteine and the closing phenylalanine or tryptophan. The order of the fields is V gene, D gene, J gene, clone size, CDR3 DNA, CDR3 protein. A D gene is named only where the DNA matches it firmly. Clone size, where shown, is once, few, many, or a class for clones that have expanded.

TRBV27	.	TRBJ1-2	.	TGTGCCAGCAGTTCAGGACACGAAGTGGGTGGGGGCTACACCTTC	CASSSGHEVGGGYTF
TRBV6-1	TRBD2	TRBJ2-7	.	TGTGCCAGCAGTGAAACAGGGACTAGCGGCTACGAGCAGTACTTC	CASSETGTSGYEQYF
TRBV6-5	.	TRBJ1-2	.	TGTGCCAGCAGGCAGGGTTTCCCTCACTATGGCTACACCTTC	CASRQGFPHYGYTF
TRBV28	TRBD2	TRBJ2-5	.	TGTGCCAGCAGTTGGGAAGCGGGAGATGTGAAGGAGACCCAGTACTTC	CASSWEAGDVKETQYF
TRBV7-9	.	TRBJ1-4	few	TGTGCCAGCAGCTTTAGGGCCCTGGGGGGTGAAAAACTGTTTTTT	CASSFRALGGEKLFF
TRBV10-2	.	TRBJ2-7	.	TGCGCCAGCAGCTTCACAGGATTTGCCTACGAGCAGTACTTC	CASSFTGFAYEQYF
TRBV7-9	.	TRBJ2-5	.	TGTGCCAGCAGCTTAACTCCGGCCAGGAGGCAAGAGACCCAGTACTTC	CASSLTPARRQETQYF
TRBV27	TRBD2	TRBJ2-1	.	TGTGCCAGCAGTCCTAGCGGGAGGCCACAGACGAGCTCCTACAATGAGCAGTTCTTC	CASSPSGRPQTSSYNEQFF
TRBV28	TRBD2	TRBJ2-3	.	TGTGCCAGCAGTTTATGCAAGGGGGGCGGGAGGGCCAATACGCAGTATTTT	CASSLCKGGGRANTQYF
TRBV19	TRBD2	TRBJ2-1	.	TGTGCCAGTAGGGGGACTACTCGTCGGGAGCAGTTCTTC	CASRGTTRREQFF
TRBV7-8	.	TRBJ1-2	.	TGTGCCAGCAGCTTCCAGAACCATCATGAAAACTATGGCTACACCTTC	CASSFQNHHENYGYTF
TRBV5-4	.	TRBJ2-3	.	TGTGCCAGCAGCTTGAGGTCCAGGTTCGCCACAGATACGCAGTATTTT	CASSLRSRFATDTQYF
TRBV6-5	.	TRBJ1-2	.	TGTGCCAGCAAAAACCCATCGGGGGGCTACACCTTC	CASKNPSGGYTF
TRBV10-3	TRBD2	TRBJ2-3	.	TGTGCCATCAGTGAGTCGGAGCGGGAGAGGACAGATACGCAGTATTTT	CAISESERERTDTQYF